Listed here is a single TCR beta chain. This CDR3 spans 13 amino acids. CDR1 is SGHAT, CDR2 FQNNGV, per germline. V dropped 6 bases and J dropped 5; count of bases not matched to a gene: 3. Clones were sequenced by immunoSEQ multiplex PCR, and TCRdb holds only the in-frame ones, with some missing. The sample lists around 1,100,000 clones, 70% to 80% occurring once. These data are taken from a study of shared clonotypes between healthy human individuals. Source material: memory CD4+ T cells from PBMCs. Subset defined: CD45RA-negative fraction. J is TRBJ2-5 and V is TRBV11-2; 10 nucleotides match TRBD2. The origin of this receptor is a young man in good health. Some clones in this sample may be carry-over from other donors' samples. This chain's CDR3 is CASRIAGGETQYF. The CDR3 DNA reads TGTGCCAGCAGAATAGCGGGAGGCGAGACCCAGTACTTC.